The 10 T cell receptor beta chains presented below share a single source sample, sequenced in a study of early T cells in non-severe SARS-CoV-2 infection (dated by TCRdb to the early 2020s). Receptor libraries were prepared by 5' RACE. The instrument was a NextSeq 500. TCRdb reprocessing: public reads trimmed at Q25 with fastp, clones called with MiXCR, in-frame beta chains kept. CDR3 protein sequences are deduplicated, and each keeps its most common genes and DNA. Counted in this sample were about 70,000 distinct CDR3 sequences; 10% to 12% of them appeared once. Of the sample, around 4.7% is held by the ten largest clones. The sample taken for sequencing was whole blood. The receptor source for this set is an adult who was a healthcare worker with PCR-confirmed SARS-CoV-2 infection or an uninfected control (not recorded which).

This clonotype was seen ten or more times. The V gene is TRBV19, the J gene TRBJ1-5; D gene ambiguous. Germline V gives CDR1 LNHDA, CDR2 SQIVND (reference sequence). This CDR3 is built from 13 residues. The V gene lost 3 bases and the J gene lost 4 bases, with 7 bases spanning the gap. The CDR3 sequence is CASSILHNQPQHF. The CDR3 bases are TGTGCCAGTAGTATTCTCCATAATCAGCCCCAGCATTTT.

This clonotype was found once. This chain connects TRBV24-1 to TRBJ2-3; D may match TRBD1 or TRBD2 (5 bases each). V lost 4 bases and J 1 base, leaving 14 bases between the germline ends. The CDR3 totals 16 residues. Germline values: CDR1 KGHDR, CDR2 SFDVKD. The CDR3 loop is CATSDRGLTGTDTQYF. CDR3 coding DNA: TGTGCCACCAGTGACCGGGGCCTAACGGGCACAGATACGCAGTATTTT.

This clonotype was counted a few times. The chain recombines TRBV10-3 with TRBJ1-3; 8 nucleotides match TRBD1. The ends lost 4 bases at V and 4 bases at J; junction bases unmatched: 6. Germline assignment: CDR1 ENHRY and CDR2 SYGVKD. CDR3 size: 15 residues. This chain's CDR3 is CAISAGGTDGNTIYF. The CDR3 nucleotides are TGTGCCATCAGTGCAGGGGGCACGGACGGAAACACCATATATTTT.

The CDR3 DNA reads TGCAGTGCTAGAGATCGGGCGGGGGGGAGTATAGAGACCCAGTACTTC. Translation gives CSARDRAGGSIETQYF. The V gene is TRBV20-1, the J gene TRBJ2-5; 9 bases align to TRBD2. V shed 0 bases, J shed 4 bases, and the junction held 9 bases outside the gene matches. The CDR3 sequence is 16 residues long. CDR1 is DFQATT, CDR2 SNEGSKA, per germline (reference sequence).

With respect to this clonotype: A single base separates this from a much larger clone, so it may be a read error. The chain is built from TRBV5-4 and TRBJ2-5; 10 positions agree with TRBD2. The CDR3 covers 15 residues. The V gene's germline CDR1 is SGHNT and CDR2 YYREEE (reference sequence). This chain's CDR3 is CANSLPLAGEETQYF. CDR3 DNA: TGTGCCAACAGCTTGCCCCTAGCGGGGGAAGAGACCCAGTACTTC. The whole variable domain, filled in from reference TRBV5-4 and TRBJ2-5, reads ETGVTQSPTHLIKTRGQQVTLRCSSQSGHNTVSWYQQALGQGPQFIFQYYREEENGRGNFPPRFSGLQFPNYSSELNVNALELDDSALYLCANSLPLAGEETQYFGPGTRLLVL.

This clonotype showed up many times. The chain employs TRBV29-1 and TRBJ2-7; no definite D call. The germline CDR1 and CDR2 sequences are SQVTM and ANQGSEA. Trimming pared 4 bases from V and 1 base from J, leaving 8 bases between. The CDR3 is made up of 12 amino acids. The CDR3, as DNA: TGCAGCGTTGGGTTGGGGTCCTACGAGCAGTACTTC. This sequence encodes CSVGLGSYEQYF.

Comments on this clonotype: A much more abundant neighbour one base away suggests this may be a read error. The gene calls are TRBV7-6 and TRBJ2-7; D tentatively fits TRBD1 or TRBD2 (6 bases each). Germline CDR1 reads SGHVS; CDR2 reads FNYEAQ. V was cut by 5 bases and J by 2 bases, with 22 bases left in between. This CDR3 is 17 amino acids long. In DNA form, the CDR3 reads TGTGCCAGCAGCCCAAAGGGGGGCATCCAGGCGACCTACGAGCAGTACTTC. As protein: CASSPKGGIQATYEQYF.

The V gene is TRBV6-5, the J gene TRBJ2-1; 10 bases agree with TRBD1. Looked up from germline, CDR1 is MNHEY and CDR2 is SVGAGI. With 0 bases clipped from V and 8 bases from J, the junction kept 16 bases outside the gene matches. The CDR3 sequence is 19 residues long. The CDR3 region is CASSYSRFWGTGDFDEQFF. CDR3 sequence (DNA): TGTGCCAGCAGTTACTCGAGGTTCTGGGGGACAGGGGATTTTGATGAGCAGTTCTTC.

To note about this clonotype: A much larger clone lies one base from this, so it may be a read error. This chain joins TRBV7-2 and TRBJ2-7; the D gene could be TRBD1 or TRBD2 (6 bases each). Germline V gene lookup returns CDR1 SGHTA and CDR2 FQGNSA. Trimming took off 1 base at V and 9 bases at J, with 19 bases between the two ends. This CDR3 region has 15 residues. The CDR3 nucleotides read TGTGCCAGCAGCTTAGTTAGTCTCGGGGGCTCCGGGCAGTACTTC. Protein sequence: CASSLVSLGGSGQYF.

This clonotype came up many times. CDR3 nucleotide sequence: TGTGCCAGTAGGTCGAGCGGGGGTATGGTTGAGCAGTTCTTC. It yields the protein CASRSSGGMVEQFF. This rearrangement joins TRBV19 to TRBJ2-1, with 8 bases that match TRBD2. The germline CDR1 and CDR2 sequences are LNHDA and SQIVND (reference sequence). The CDR3 totals 14 residues. Trimming removed 6 bases from V and 9 bases from J; junction bases left unmatched: 10.